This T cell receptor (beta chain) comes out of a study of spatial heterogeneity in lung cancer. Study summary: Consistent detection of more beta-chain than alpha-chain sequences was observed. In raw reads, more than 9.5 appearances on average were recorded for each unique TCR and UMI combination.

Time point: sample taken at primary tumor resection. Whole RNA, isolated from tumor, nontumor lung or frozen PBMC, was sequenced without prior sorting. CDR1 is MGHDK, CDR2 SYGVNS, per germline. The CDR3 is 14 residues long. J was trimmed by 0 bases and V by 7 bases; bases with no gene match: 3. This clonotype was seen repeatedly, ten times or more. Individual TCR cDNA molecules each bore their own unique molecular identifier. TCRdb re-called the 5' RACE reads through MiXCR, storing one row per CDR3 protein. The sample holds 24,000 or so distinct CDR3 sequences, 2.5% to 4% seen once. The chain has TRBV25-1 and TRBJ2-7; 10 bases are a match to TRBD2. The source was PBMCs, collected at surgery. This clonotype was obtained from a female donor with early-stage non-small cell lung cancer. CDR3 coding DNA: TGTGCCAGCAACGGACTAGCGGACTCCTACGAGCAGTACTTC. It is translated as CASNGLADSYEQYF.